This TCR beta chain was captured by sequencing in a study of type 1 and type 2 diabetes patients. Study at large: Samples came from type 1 diabetic, type 2 diabetic or nondiabetic people, recruited in China.

The CDR3 totals 15 residues. Deletions cut 5 bases from V and 3 bases from J, with 13 bases between. CDR1 MDHEN and CDR2 SYDVKM come from the germline V gene. Around 10 milliliters of peripheral blood were drawn from each donor. The PCR template was genomic DNA. Multiplex PCR with 30 forward and 13 reverse primers amplified the TCR beta CDR3. TCRdb recomputed calls from the multiplex PCR reads with MiXCR, one row per CDR3 protein. The data contain 270,000 or so distinct CDR3 sequences, approximately 45% of them singletons. Material: peripheral blood mononuclear cells (PBMCs). The chain uses TRBV28 and TRBJ1-4; D remains ambiguous. The origin of this receptor is a man younger than 35 with type 2 diabetes. CDR3 in amino acids: CASSIPTPPNEKLFF. The CDR3 bases are TGTGCCAGCAGTATTCCGACGCCCCCTAATGAAAAACTGTTTTTT.